Below, 30 T cell receptor beta chains from the same sample are listed, as sequenced in a study of blood T cell repertoires in COVID-19. Generated by immunoSEQ multiplex PCR, the TCRdb table keeps only in-frame clones and is missing some. Among fewer than 45,000 clones listed, about 90% were seen once. Specimen: peripheral blood. The origin of the receptors is a man older than 75 with active COVID-19.

This rearrangement joins TRBV28 to TRBJ2-7, with TRBD2 identical over 7 bases. This CDR3 spans 15 amino acids. Unmatched junction bases numbered 9, after V lost 5 bases and J lost 2 bases. Germline values: CDR1 MDHEN, CDR2 SYDVKM. The CDR3 protein is CASSQKGLPTYEQYF. In nucleotides, the CDR3 is TGTGCCAGCAGTCAGAAGGGACTACCGACCTACGAGCAGTACTTC.

J is TRBJ1-1 and V is TRBV28, with D maybe TRBD1 (5 bases). V lost 5 bases to trimming and J lost 11 bases, with 15 bases between them. The CDR3 sequence is 12 residues long. Germline V lookup: CDR1 MDHEN, CDR2 SYDVKM. As DNA, the CDR3 is TGTGCCAGCAGTATCCTTAGGGGTCGGGCTTTCTTT. This encodes CASSILRGRAFF.

The rearrangement links TRBV11-3 to TRBJ2-3; the D gene is possibly TRBD2 (6 bases). V lost 1 base and J 8 bases, leaving 16 bases between the germline ends. CDR1 is SGHNT, CDR2 YENEEA, per germline. The CDR3 contains 15 residues. The CDR3, as DNA: TGTGCCAGCAGCTTAGGTGTTAGCGGCTCGGGTACGCAGTATTTT. This translates into CASSLGVSGSGTQYF.

V and J are TRBV18 and TRBJ1-5; maybe TRBD1 (6 bases). Trimming took off 6 bases at V and 7 bases at J, with 16 bases between the two ends. Germline CDR1 and CDR2: KGHSH and LQKENI. The CDR3 totals 14 residues. The CDR3 sequence: CASSASGQGQPQHF. DNA for the CDR3: TGTGCCAGCTCTGCCTCGGGACAAGGGCAGCCCCAGCATTTT.

This chain joins TRBV19 and TRBJ1-2; tentatively, D is TRBD1 (6 bases). The length of the CDR3 is 15 residues. V gave up 4 bases and J gave up 4 bases, with 16 bases separating them. Germline CDR1 reads LNHDA; CDR2 reads SQIVND (reference sequence). The CDR3, as DNA: TGTGCCAGTAGTAGGGACCCGACAGGCGGCTATGGCTACACCTTC. Its protein product is CASSRDPTGGYGYTF.

The chain uses TRBV28 and TRBJ1-3; the D gene is possibly TRBD1 (5 bases). The CDR3 runs to 13 residues. V was shortened by 3 bases and J by 12 bases, with 15 bases between the two germline ends. CDR1 is MDHEN and CDR2 is SYDVKM in the germline V gene. In DNA form, the CDR3 reads TGTGCCAGCAGTTTTACGGACGGGGGTCGCATATATTTT. Translating it yields CASSFTDGGRIYF.

The chain has TRBV20-1 and TRBJ2-7; D is possibly TRBD2 (5 bases). The germline V gene has CDR1 DFQATT and CDR2 SNEGSKA (reference sequence). The V end was cut by 5 bases, the J end by 5 bases, with 7 bases between. The CDR3 has 10 residues. CDR3: CSAGGHEQYF. CDR3 nucleotides: TGCAGTGCTGGCGGGCACGAGCAGTACTTC.

The chain links TRBV10-3 to TRBJ1-1; 9 nucleotides align to TRBD1. The CDR3 is made up of 15 amino acids. V gave up 0 bases and J gave up 4 bases; unmatched junction bases: 3. CDR1 and CDR2 from the germline V gene are ENHRY and SYGVKD. The CDR3: CAISESKDRGTEAFF. In DNA, the CDR3 is TGTGCCATCAGTGAGTCGAAGGACAGGGGCACTGAAGCTTTCTTT.

This chain links TRBV3-1 (or the pseudogene TRBV3-2) with TRBJ1-1, with 9 nucleotides matching TRBD1. Germline V gene sequence: CDR1 LGHDT, CDR2 YNNKEL (reference sequence). J was trimmed by 9 bases and V by 2 bases; bases with no gene match: 4. The CDR3 runs 13 residues. The chain's CDR3 is CASSQPQGAKAFF. CDR3 coding DNA: TGTGCCAGCAGCCAACCACAGGGGGCGAAAGCTTTCTTT.

The chain combines TRBV11-3 with TRBJ2-1; TRBD1 matches at 7 bases. This CDR3 region has 15 residues. Germline V gene sequence: CDR1 SGHNT, CDR2 YENEEA. V shed 5 bases and J 4 bases; nucleotides not matched to a gene: 8. The CDR3 spells CASSTRQGKYNEQFF. The CDR3 nucleotides are TGTGCCAGCAGCACCCGACAGGGTAAATACAATGAGCAGTTCTTC.

The chain uses TRBV19 and TRBJ2-6; 12 positions match TRBD2. The V gene end was trimmed by 0 bases and the J gene end by 0 bases; junction bases not matched to a gene: 3. The CDR3 extends over 19 amino acids. The germline V gene has CDR1 LNHDA and CDR2 SQIVND (reference sequence). The CDR3 loop is CASSIDPLAGGSGANVLTF. CDR3 nucleotide sequence: TGTGCCAGTAGTATAGATCCACTAGCGGGGGGCTCTGGGGCCAACGTCCTGACTTTC.

This clone has more than one count but fewer than ten. The chain links TRBV3-1 (or the pseudogene TRBV3-2) to TRBJ1-2, with D uncertain. Between the trimmed V and J ends, which lost 0 bases and 3 bases, there was a span of 8 bases. CDR1 LGHDT and CDR2 YNNKEL come from the germline V gene (reference sequence). The CDR3 covers 14 residues. The CDR3 loop reads CASSQEGGYYGYTF. The CDR3 region has the DNA TGTGCCAGCAGCCAAGAGGGAGGGTACTATGGCTACACCTTC.

V gene TRBV7-9 combines with J gene TRBJ2-1; D unclear. Trimming stripped 1 base from V and 3 bases from J, with 13 bases between. CDR3 length: 16 residues. Germline CDR1 is SEHNR and CDR2 is FQNEAQ (reference sequence). The CDR3: CASSLVTGPIYNEQFF. The DNA of the CDR3 is TGTGCCAGCAGCTTAGTAACTGGGCCCATCTACAATGAGCAGTTCTTC.

This rearrangement joins TRBV10-1 to TRBJ2-3, with 12 bases identical to TRBD2. Unmatched junction bases numbered 8, after V lost 3 bases and J lost 7 bases. Germline CDR1 reads WNHNN; CDR2 reads SYGVQD (reference sequence). The CDR3 extends over 16 amino acids. The CDR3 bases are TGCGCCAGCAGTGACCCAGCTAGCGGGAGGGTGTATACGCAGTATTTT. This gives the protein CASSDPASGRVYTQYF.

This clone was found once. The rearrangement joins TRBV12-3 or TRBV12-4 to TRBJ2-2, with 7 bases identical to TRBD1. The J segment lost 1 base and the V segment lost 7 bases, leaving 0 bases of the junction unmatched. This CDR3 has 13 residues. Written as DNA, the CDR3 is TGTGCCAGCACAGGGGGGAACACCGGGGAGCTGTTTTTT. It translates to CASTGGNTGELFF.

This chain joins TRBV6-5 and TRBJ1-1; 7 bases match TRBD1. J gave up 1 base and V 5 bases, and 7 bases lay outside the gene matches. This CDR3 has 15 amino acids. CDR1 and CDR2 (germline): MNHEY, SVGAGI. CDR3 sequence: CASSPGTVTNTEAFF. As DNA, the CDR3 is TGTGCCAGCAGTCCAGGGACAGTAACGAACACTGAAGCTTTCTTT.

The J gene is TRBJ2-2, the V gene TRBV28, with 8 bases matching TRBD1. The CDR3 runs 14 residues. CDR1 is MDHEN and CDR2 is SYDVKM in the germline V gene. The junction had 8 bases not matched to a gene; V was cut back by 7 bases and J by 7 bases. The CDR3 reads CASIPGQAGGELFF. The CDR3 nucleotides read TGTGCCAGCATTCCGGGACAGGCGGGCGGGGAGCTGTTTTTT. Supplemented by reference TRBV28 and TRBJ2-2, the full variable domain reads DVKVTQSSRYLVKRTGEKVFLECVQDMDHENMFWYRQDPGLGLRLIYFSYDVKMKEKGDIPEGYSVSREKKERFSLILESASTNQTSMYLCASIPGQAGGELFFGEGSRLTVL.

V is TRBV24-1 and J is TRBJ1-1; D not certain. Trimming stripped 2 bases from V and 3 bases from J, with 18 bases between. This CDR3 is 17 amino acids long. Germline values: CDR1 KGHDR, CDR2 SFDVKD. The CDR3 DNA sequence: TGTGCCACCAGTGATTCGGGGAGGGAGAGAGATGACACTGAAGCTTTCTTT. Residues: CATSDSGRERDDTEAFF.

The chain carries TRBV30 and TRBJ2-5; D is unclear. The germline V gene has CDR1 GTSNPN and CDR2 SVGIG (reference sequence). This CDR3 has 11 residues. The V gene lost 0 bases and the J gene lost 5 bases, with 4 bases spanning the gap. In nucleotides, the CDR3 is TGTGCCTGGAGTGTATCGGAGACCCAGTACTTC. Translated, it gives CAWSVSETQYF.

The CDR3 sequence is CASSKRLAADNEQFF. The CDR3 DNA follows: TGTGCCAGTAGTAAACGACTAGCGGCCGACAATGAGCAGTTCTTC. The rearrangement links TRBV19 to TRBJ2-1, with 9 nucleotides matching TRBD2. The CDR3 totals 15 residues. The V segment lost 4 bases and the J segment 5 bases; nucleotides outside the gene matches: 6. The V gene's germline CDR1 is LNHDA and CDR2 SQIVND (reference sequence).

This clone was detected a few times. The chain carries TRBV4-3 and TRBJ2-7, with 9 bases aligning to TRBD1. From germline, CDR1 is LGHNA and CDR2 YSLEER. CDR3 length equals 15 residues. The V gene end was trimmed by 4 bases and the J gene end by 6 bases; junction bases not matched to a gene: 10. The CDR3 reads CASSRSRDRAREQYF. CDR3 bases: TGCGCCAGCAGCCGTTCGAGGGACAGGGCTCGCGAGCAGTACTTC.

The V gene is TRBV11-3, the J gene TRBJ2-3; D perhaps matches TRBD2 (6 bases). Germline assignment: CDR1 SGHNT and CDR2 YENEEA. Trimming pared 0 bases from V and 0 bases from J, leaving 13 bases between. This CDR3 comprises 17 residues. CDR3 region: CASSLDHTGASTDTQYF. The CDR3 DNA is TGTGCCAGCAGCTTAGATCATACGGGAGCCAGCACAGATACGCAGTATTTT. The full variable domain, rest sourced from reference TRBV11-3 and TRBJ2-3, is EAGVVQSPRYKIIEKKQPVAFWCNPISGHNTLYWYLQNLGQGPELLIRYENEEAVDDSQLPKDRFSAERLKGVDSTLKIQPAELGDSAVYLCASSLDHTGASTDTQYFGPGTRLTVL.

This chain uses TRBV7-2 with TRBJ1-1; 9 bases align to TRBD1. V lost 5 bases to trimming and J lost 7 bases; unmatched junction nucleotides: 5. The CDR3 is 13 residues long. Germline loops: CDR1 SGHTA, CDR2 FQGNSA. The CDR3 DNA follows: TGTGCCAGCAGCCCCGGGACAGGGATTGAAGCTTTCTTT. Amino acid sequence: CASSPGTGIEAFF. Complete variable domain (other parts from reference TRBV7-2 and TRBJ1-1): GAGVSQSPSNKVTEKGKDVELRCDPISGHTALYWYRQSLGQGLEFLIYFQGNSAPDKSGLPSDRFSAERTGGSVSTLTIQRTQQEDSAVYLCASSPGTGIEAFFGQGTRLTVV.

This clone was observed a single time. The genes are TRBV4-3 and TRBJ1-2; 7 bases align to TRBD1. CDR1 and CDR2 (germline): LGHNA, YSLEER. V gave up 0 bases and J gave up 3 bases; unmatched junction bases: 10. This CDR3 has 17 amino acids. Here the CDR3 reads CASSQDSVGDSHYGYTF. The DNA for the CDR3 is TGCGCCAGCAGCCAAGATTCGGTTGGGGACAGCCACTATGGCTACACCTTC.

The sample holds one count of this clone. The chain recombines TRBV24-1 with TRBJ2-1, with 8 bases matching TRBD2. V shed 6 bases, J shed 7 bases, and the junction held 10 bases outside the gene matches. The CDR3 extends over 15 amino acids. The V gene's germline CDR1 is KGHDR and CDR2 SFDVKD. Here the CDR3 DNA reads TGTGCCACCAGTACGAGGCGGGAGGCACTTAATGAGCAGTTCTTC. This codes for CATSTRREALNEQFF.

V usage is TRBV21-1 and J usage is TRBJ2-5; the DNA was not used to check the table's D call, TRBD1. TRBV21-1 represents a pseudogene. The CDR3 contains 15 residues. DNA for the CDR3: TGTGCCAGCAAGAGTGGACAGGGGGCCCAAGAGACCCAGTACTTC. This encodes CASKSGQGAQETQYF.

The chain combines TRBV2 with TRBJ2-5; 8 bases agree with TRBD2. The germline CDR1 and CDR2 sequences are SNHLY and FYNNEI. The V segment lost 6 bases and the J segment 4 bases; nucleotides outside the gene matches: 4. The CDR3 consists of 13 residues. CDR3 DNA: TGTGCCAGCAGCTCCGGACTAGCAGAGACCCAGTACTTC. This translates into CASSSGLAETQYF.

This clone was detected once. The chain is built from TRBV28 and TRBJ2-1; 13 nucleotides agree with TRBD2. This CDR3 contains 20 residues. CDR1 and CDR2 from the germline V gene are MDHEN and SYDVKM. V lost 5 bases and J lost 0; bases outside the gene matches: 13. CDR3 sequence (DNA): TGTGCCAGCAGTCAAACCTTTAGGACTAGCGGGAGAGTCTCCTACAATGAGCAGTTCTTC. Amino acid sequence: CASSQTFRTSGRVSYNEQFF.

This clone was seen just once. The J gene is TRBJ2-2, the V gene TRBV12-5; 9 positions agree with TRBD1. The CDR3 sequence is 14 residues long. V lost 6 bases and J lost 5; bases outside the gene matches: 4. Germline V lookup: CDR1 LGHNT, CDR2 FRNRAP. The CDR3 sequence is CASGRQGGTGELFF. In DNA form, the CDR3 reads TGTGCTAGTGGAAGACAGGGGGGAACCGGGGAGCTGTTTTTT.

This clone was detected a few times. V gene TRBV28 combines with J gene TRBJ2-7; tentatively, D is TRBD1 (6 bases). The CDR3 is made up of 13 amino acids. V was clipped by 3 bases and J by 4 bases, with 10 bases between them. Germline-derived CDR1 and CDR2 are MDHEN and SYDVKM. The CDR3 sequence is CASSLAGEYEQYF. Written as DNA, the CDR3 is TGTGCCAGCAGTTTGGCAGGGGAGTACGAGCAGTACTTC.